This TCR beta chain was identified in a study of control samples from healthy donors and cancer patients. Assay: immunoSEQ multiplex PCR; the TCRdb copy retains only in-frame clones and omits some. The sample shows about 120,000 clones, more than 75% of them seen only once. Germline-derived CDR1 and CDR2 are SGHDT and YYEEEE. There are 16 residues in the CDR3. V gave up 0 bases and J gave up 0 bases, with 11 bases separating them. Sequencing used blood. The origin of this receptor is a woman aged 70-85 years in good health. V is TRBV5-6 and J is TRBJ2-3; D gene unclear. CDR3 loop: CASSLAPGTSTDTQYF. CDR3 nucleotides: TGTGCCAGCAGCTTGGCTCCAGGAACTAGCACAGATACGCAGTATTTT.